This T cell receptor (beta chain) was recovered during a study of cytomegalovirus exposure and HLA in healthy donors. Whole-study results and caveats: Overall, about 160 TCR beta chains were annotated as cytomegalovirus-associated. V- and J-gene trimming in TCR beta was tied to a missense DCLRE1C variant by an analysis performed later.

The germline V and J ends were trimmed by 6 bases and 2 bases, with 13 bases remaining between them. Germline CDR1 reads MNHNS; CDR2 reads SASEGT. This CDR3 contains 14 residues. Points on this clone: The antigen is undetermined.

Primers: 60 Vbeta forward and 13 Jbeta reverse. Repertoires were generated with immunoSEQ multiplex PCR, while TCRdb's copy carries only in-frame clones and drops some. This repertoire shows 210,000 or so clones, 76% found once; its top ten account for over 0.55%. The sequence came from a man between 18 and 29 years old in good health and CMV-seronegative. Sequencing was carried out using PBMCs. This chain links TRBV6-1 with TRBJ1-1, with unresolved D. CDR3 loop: CASRGRTLNTEAFF. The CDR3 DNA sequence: TGTGCCAGCAGGGGCCGTACCCTTAACACTGAAGCTTTCTTT.